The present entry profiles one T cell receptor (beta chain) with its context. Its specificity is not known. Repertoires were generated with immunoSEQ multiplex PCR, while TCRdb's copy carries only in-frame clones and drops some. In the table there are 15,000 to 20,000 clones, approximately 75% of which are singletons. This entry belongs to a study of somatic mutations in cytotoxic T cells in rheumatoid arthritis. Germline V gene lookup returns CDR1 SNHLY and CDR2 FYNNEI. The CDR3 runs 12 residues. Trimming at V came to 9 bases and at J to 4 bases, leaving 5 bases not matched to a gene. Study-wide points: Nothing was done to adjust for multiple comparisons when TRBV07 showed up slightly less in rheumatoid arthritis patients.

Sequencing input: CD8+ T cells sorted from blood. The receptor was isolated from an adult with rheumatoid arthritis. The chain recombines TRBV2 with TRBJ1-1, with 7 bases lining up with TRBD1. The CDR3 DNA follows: TGTGCCAGACAGGGGCCGGTCACTGAAGCTTTCTTT. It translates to CARQGPVTEAFF. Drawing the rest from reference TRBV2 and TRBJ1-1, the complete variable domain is EPEVTQTPSHQVTQMGQEVILRCVPISNHLYFYWYRQILGQKVEFLVSFYNNEISEKSEIFDDQFSVERPDGSNFTLKIRSTKLEDSAMYFCARQGPVTEAFFGQGTRLTVV.